In its sample, the clone carrying this T cell receptor beta chain was seen once. What it recognizes is unknown. This record comes from a study of T cell repertoires in cytomegalovirus infection. V lost 9 bases to trimming and J lost 0 bases, with 11 bases between them. Germline V gene lookup returns CDR1 ENHRY and CDR2 SYGVKD. This CDR3 has 13 amino acids. A single record per CDR3 protein comes from TCRdb applying MiXCR to the reads. In the table there are about 830,000 distinct CDR3 sequences, 32% of which are singletons. This TCR came from a human donor in good health (CMV status not recorded). Some clones in this sample may be carry-over from other donors' samples. This chain uses TRBV10-3 with TRBJ1-2, with D hard to call. The specimen comprised cultured CD8+ T cells from PBMCs, sampled from culture after CMV antigen stimulation. CDR3 region: CAIGSGANYGYTF. In DNA, the CDR3 is TGTGCCATAGGCTCAGGCGCTAACTATGGCTACACCTTC.